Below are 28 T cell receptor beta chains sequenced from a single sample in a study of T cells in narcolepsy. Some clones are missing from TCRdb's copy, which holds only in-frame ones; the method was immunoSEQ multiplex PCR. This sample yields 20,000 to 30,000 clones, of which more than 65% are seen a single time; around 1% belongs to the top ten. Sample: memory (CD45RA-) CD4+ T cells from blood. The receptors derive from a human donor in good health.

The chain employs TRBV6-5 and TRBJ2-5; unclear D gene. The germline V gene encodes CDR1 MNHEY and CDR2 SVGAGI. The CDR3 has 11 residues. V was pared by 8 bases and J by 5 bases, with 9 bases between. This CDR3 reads CASSKGETQYF. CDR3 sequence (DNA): TGTGCCAGCTCAAAGGGCGAGACCCAGTACTTC.

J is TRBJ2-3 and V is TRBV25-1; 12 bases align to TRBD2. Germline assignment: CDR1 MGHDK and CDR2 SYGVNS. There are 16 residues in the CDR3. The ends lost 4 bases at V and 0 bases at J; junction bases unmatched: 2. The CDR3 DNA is TGTGCCAGCAGTGGCGGGACTAGCGGGAGCACAGATACGCAGTATTTT. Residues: CASSGGTSGSTDTQYF.

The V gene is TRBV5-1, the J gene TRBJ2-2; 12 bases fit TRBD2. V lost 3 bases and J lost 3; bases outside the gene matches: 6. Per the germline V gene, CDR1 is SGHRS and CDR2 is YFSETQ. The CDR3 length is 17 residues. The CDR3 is CASSSLAGGPDTGELFF. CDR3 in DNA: TGCGCCAGCAGCTCCCTAGCGGGAGGGCCGGACACCGGGGAGCTGTTTTTT.

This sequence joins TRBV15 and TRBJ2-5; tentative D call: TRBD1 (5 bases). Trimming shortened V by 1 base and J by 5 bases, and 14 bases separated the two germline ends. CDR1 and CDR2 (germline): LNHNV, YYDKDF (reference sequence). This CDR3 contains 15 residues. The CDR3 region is CATSRGGSKGETQYF. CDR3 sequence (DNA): TGTGCCACCAGCAGAGGAGGATCCAAGGGGGAGACCCAGTACTTC.

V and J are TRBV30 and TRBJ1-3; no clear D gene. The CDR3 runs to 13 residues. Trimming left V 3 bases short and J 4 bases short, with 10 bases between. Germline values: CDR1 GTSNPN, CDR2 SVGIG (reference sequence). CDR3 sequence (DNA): TGTGCCTGGAGCCGACCCAGCGGAAACACCATATATTTT. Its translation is CAWSRPSGNTIYF.

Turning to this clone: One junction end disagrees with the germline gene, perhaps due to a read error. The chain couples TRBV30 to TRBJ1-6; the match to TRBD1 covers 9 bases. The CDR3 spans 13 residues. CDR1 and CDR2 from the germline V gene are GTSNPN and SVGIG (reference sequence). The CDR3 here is CAWTGQGNSPLHF. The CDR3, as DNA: TGTGCGTGGACGGGACAGGGTAATTCACCCCTCCACTTT. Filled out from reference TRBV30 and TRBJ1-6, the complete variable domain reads SQTIHQWPATLVQPVGSPLSLECTVEGTSNPNLYWYRQAAGRGLQLLFYSVGIGQISSEVPQNLSASRPQDRQFILSSKKLLLSDSGFYLCAWTGQGNSPLHFGNGTRLTVT.

The CDR3 is CASSPRSGERYNEQFF. Written as DNA, the CDR3 is TGTGCCAGCAGCCCCCGCAGCGGGGAAAGGTACAATGAGCAGTTCTTC. V is TRBV7-2 and J is TRBJ2-1, with 7 bases lining up with TRBD2. Germline V gene lookup returns CDR1 SGHTA and CDR2 FQGNSA. The junction had 11 bases not matched to a gene; V was cut back by 5 bases and J by 4 bases. The CDR3 is made up of 16 amino acids.

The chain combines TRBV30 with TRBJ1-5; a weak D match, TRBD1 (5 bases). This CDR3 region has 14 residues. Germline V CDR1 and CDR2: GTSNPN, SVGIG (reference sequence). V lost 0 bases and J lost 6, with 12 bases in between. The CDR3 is CAWSVPGGLQPQHF. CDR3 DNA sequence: TGTGCCTGGAGTGTACCGGGGGGTCTTCAGCCCCAGCATTTT. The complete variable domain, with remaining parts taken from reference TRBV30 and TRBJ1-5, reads SQTIHQWPATLVQPVGSPLSLECTVEGTSNPNLYWYRQAAGRGLQLLFYSVGIGQISSEVPQNLSASRPQDRQFILSSKKLLLSDSGFYLCAWSVPGGLQPQHFGDGTRLSIL.

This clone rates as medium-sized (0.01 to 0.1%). CDR3: CAWTLDSNQPQHF. The CDR3 DNA follows: TGTGCCTGGACTTTAGATAGCAATCAGCCCCAGCATTTT. The V and J genes are TRBV30 and TRBJ1-5; the D is unclear. Germline V gene lookup returns CDR1 GTSNPN and CDR2 SVGIG (reference sequence). V lost 4 bases to trimming and J lost 0 bases, with 7 bases between them. The CDR3 is 13 residues long.

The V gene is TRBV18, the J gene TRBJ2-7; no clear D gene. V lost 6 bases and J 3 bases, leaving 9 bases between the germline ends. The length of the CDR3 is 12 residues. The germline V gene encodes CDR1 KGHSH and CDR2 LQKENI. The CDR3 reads CASSTEFYEQYF. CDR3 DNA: TGTGCCAGCTCCACAGAGTTCTACGAGCAGTACTTC.

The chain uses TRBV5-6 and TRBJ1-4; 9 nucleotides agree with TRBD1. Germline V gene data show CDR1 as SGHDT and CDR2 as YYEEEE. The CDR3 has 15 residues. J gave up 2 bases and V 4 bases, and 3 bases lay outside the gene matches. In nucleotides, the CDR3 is TGTGCCAGCAGCCCCGGGACAGGGACTAATGAAAAACTGTTTTTT. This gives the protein CASSPGTGTNEKLFF.

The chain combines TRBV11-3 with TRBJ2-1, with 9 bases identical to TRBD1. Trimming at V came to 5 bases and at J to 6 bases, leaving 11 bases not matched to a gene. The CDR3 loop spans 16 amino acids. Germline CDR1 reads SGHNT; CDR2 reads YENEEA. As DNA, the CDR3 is TGTGCCAGCAGCCCGGGTAGGGGACAGGGAGTCAATGAGCAGTTCTTC. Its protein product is CASSPGRGQGVNEQFF. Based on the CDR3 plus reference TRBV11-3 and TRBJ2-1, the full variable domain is EAGVVQSPRYKIIEKKQPVAFWCNPISGHNTLYWYLQNLGQGPELLIRYENEEAVDDSQLPKDRFSAERLKGVDSTLKIQPAELGDSAVYLCASSPGRGQGVNEQFFGPGTRLTVL.

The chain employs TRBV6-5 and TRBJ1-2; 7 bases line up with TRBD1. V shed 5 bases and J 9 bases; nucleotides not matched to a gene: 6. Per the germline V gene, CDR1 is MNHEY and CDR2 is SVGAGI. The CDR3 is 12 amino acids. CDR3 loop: CASSRTTGSYTF. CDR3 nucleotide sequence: TGTGCCAGCAGTAGAACGACAGGGAGCTACACCTTC.

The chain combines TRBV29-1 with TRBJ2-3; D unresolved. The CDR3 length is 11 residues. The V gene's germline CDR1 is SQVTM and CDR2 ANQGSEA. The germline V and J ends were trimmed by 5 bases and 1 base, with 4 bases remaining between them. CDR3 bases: TGCAGCGTTCGGGGCACAGATACGCAGTATTTT. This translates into CSVRGTDTQYF.

The CDR3, as DNA: TGTGCCAGCAGCTTTGCGGGGGAAGAGACCCAGTACTTC. This codes for CASSFAGEETQYF. The V and J genes are TRBV7-2 and TRBJ2-5; the match to TRBD2 covers 7 bases. The CDR3 runs 13 residues. V lost 3 bases and J lost 3; bases outside the gene matches: 1. Germline assignment: CDR1 SGHTA and CDR2 FQGNSA.

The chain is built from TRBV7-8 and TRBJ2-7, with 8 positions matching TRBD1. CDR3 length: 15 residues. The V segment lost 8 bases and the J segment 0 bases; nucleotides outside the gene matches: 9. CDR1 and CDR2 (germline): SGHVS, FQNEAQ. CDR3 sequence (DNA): TGTGCCAGCGCCCCGATTGGACAGGGCTCCTACGAGCAGTACTTC. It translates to CASAPIGQGSYEQYF.

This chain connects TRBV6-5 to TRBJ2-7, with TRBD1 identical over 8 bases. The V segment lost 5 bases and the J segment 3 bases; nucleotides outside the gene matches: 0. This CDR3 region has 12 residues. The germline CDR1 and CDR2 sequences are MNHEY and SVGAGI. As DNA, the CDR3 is TGTGCCAGCAGTGACAGGGGCTACGAGCAGTACTTC. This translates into CASSDRGYEQYF.

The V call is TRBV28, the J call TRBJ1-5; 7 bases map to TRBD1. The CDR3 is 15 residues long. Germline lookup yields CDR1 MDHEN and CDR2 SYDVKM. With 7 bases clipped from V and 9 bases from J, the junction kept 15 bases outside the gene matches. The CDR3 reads CASKKPGTVRRPQHF. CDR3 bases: TGTGCCAGCAAAAAACCAGGGACAGTGCGACGGCCCCAGCATTTT.

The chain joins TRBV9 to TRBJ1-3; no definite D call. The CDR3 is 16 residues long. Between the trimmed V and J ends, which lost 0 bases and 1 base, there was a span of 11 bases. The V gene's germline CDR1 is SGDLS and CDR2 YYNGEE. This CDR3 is CASSVASVGSGNTIYF. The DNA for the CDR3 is TGTGCCAGCAGCGTAGCGTCGGTGGGGTCTGGAAACACCATATATTTT.

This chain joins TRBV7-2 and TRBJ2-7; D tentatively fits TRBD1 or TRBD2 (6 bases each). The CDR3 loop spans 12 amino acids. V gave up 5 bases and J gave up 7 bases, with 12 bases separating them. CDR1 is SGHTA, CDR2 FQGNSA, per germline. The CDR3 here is CASSPGGREQYF. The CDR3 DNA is TGTGCCAGCAGCCCCGGGGGCAGGGAGCAGTACTTC.

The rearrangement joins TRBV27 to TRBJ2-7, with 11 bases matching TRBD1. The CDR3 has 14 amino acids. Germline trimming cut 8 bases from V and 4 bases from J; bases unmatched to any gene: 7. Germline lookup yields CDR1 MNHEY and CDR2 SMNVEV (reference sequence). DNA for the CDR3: TGTGCCAGCCGCAGCGGGACAGGGGGGTACGAGCAGTACTTC. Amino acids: CASRSGTGGYEQYF.

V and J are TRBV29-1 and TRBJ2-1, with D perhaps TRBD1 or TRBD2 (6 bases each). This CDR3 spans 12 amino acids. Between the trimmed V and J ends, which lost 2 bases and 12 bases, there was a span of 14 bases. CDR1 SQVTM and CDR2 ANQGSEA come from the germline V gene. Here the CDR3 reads CSVERGRVGQFF. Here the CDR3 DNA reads TGCAGCGTTGAACGGGGGCGGGTTGGGCAGTTCTTC.

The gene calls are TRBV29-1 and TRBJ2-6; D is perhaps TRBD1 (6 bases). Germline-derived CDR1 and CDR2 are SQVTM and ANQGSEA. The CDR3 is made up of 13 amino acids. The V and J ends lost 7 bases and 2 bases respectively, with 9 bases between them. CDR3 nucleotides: TGCAGCGCCAGGGGAACTGGGGCCAACGTCCTGACTTTC. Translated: CSARGTGANVLTF.

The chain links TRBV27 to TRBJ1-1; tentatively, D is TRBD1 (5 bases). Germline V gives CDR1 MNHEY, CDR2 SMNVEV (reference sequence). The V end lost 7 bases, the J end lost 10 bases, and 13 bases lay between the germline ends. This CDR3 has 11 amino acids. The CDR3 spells CASKKGRRAFF. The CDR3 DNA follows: TGTGCCAGCAAGAAGGGACGGAGAGCTTTCTTT.

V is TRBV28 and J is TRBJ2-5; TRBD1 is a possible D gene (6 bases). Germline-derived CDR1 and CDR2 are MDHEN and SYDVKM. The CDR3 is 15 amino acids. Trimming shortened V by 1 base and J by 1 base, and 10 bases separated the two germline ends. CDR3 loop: CASSLLGAGQETQYF. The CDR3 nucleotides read TGTGCCAGCAGTTTATTGGGGGCGGGCCAAGAGACCCAGTACTTC.

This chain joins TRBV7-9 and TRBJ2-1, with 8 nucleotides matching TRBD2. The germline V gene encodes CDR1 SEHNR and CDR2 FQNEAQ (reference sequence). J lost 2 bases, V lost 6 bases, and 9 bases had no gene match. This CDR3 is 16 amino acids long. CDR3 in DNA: TGTGCCAGCAGGTCGTCTAGCGGGCTGACCTACAATGAGCAGTTCTTC. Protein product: CASRSSSGLTYNEQFF.

The DNA for the CDR3 is TGTGCCAGCAGCCCGGGACAGGGGTACCAAGAGACCCAGTACTTC. Protein product: CASSPGQGYQETQYF. The chain has TRBV5-4 and TRBJ2-5; the match to TRBD1 covers 10 bases. There are 15 residues in the CDR3. J lost 0 bases, V lost 4 bases, and 3 bases had no gene match. Looked up from germline, CDR1 is SGHNT and CDR2 is YYREEE (reference sequence).

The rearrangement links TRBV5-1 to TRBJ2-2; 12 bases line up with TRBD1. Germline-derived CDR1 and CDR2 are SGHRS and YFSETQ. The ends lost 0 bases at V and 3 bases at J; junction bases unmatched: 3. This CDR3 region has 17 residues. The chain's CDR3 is CASSLAGDRGHTGELFF. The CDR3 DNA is TGCGCCAGCAGCTTGGCCGGGGACAGGGGGCACACCGGGGAGCTGTTTTTT.